This TCR beta chain was identified in a study of blood T cell repertoires in COVID-19 (TCRdb year 2020). General notes on the study: The collaborator samples originated in the United States, Italy and Spain and spanned the acute and convalescent phases of COVID-19. The material from the prospective study consisted of cDNA or gDNA derived from T cells, B-cell-depleted T cells, or PBMCs. The dataset comprised deeply sampled blood TCRbeta repertoires from subjects exposed to, actively infected with, or recovered from COVID-19. The repertoires were released in a freely available public database intended as a resource for research on the immune response to SARS-CoV-2. Samples came from the ongoing ImmuneRACE study (first 160 participants) plus 1,254 subjects from 6 global collaborators. Sample metadata almost always included a de-identified subject ID, COVID-19 status, age in years and sex. Where HLA class I and class II types were available, the types were taken from metadata supplied by the sample provider, not from assay-based typing.

CDR1 is given as MGHRA and CDR2 as YSYEKL, both from the germline V gene. CDR3 length: 14 amino acids, cysteine to phenylalanine. Only the CDR3 portion is preserved as DNA: 42 bases, with reading frame beginning at the first base. The V end loses 0 bases and the J end loses 8 bases, and a stretch of 13 bases separates them. Each collaborating institution followed its own protocols to collect whole blood in K2EDTA tubes. For TCRbeta analysis, collaborators shipped samples as frozen whole blood, isolated PBMCs, or DNA extracted from either of those sample types. What the study reported, not specific to this receptor: The quantity of clinical and demographic metadata differed by source and by participant and was supplied without curation.

A remark on this clone: Its antigen is unknown. Per-nucleotide qualities are absent, and no much larger clonotype sits a single base away.

TCRbeta CDR3 regions were amplified from genomic DNA by means of the immunoSEQ Assay, a bias-controlled multiplex PCR. The study's own analysis went as follows. The number of nucleated cells in each sample was estimated from the amplification of reference gene primers within the assay. Sequence reads were collapsed and filtered to measure the absolute abundance of every unique TCRbeta CDR3 rearrangement. For each sample, productive Simpson clonality was calculated as the square root of Simpson's diversity index across productive rearrangements. In TCRdb, the immuneACCESS table is reduced to in-frame sequences with V and J assigned. These tables do not hold every clone; where another copy was compared, an unresolved V gene accounts for under half, and the others remain unexplained. Clonal size and the V and J genes are those of that table, whereas D and trimming came from the DNA. This sample is represented by 250,000 to 300,000 clones; around 90% of them were singletons. The ten largest clones take up 3.7% of the sample.

The receptor comes from a middle-aged woman with acute or convalescent COVID-19. Recombination linked TRBV4-1 to TRBJ1-2; a tentative D match to TRBD1 spans 5 bases. The sequenced sample was peripheral blood. CDR3 protein: CASSQDSGAGGYTF. The DNA sequence is TGCGCCAGCAGCCAAGATAGCGGGGCGGGAGGCTACACCTTC.